These 7 T cell receptor beta chains came from one sample sequenced in a study of blood T cell repertoires in COVID-19. Profiled with immunoSEQ multiplex PCR; TCRdb holds only in-frame clones, not every one. The profile shows some 150,000 clones, about 83% of them singletons. The sample was peripheral blood. Receptors were obtained from a human donor in a cohort sampled during active COVID-19.

CDR3 residues: CASGLGVNSNQPQHF. The CDR3 DNA reads TGTGCTAGTGGTCTCGGGGTTAATAGCAATCAGCCCCAGCATTTT. J is TRBJ1-5 and V is TRBV12-5; D not certain. With 5 bases removed from V and 0 bases from J, the gap between germline ends came to 11 bases. Germline assignment: CDR1 LGHNT and CDR2 FRNRAP. This CDR3 is built from 15 residues.

The chain is built from TRBV25-1 and TRBJ2-4; 8 bases are a match to TRBD1. The CDR3 is 12 residues long. V shed 3 bases and J 15 bases; nucleotides not matched to a gene: 7. The germline gives CDR1 MGHDK, CDR2 SYGVNS. This chain's CDR3 is CASSDPGQEVYF. The CDR3 coding sequence is TGTGCCAGCAGTGACCCGGGACAGGAGGTGTACTTC.

The CDR3 sequence: CASSRSRGRGSGANVLTF. The CDR3 nucleotides are TGTGCCAGCAGCCGCAGCAGGGGGCGCGGCTCTGGGGCCAACGTCCTGACTTTC. The chain is built from TRBV3-1 (or the pseudogene TRBV3-2) and TRBJ2-6, with 8 nucleotides matching TRBD1. Germline loops: CDR1 LGHDT, CDR2 YNNKEL (reference sequence). The ends lost 4 bases at V and 0 bases at J; junction bases unmatched: 8. The CDR3 is 18 residues long.

The V call is TRBV9, the J call TRBJ2-7; 7 bases align to TRBD2. The CDR3 runs 14 residues. Trimming cost V 3 bases and J 6 bases; bases outside gene matches: 9. Germline V gene data show CDR1 as SGDLS and CDR2 as YYNGEE. The DNA for the CDR3 is TGTGCCAGCAGCGGTCGAGCGGGAACCGCCGAGCAGTACTTC. Protein product: CASSGRAGTAEQYF.

This clone was seen once. V is TRBV6-5 and J is TRBJ1-1; D uncertain. CDR3 length: 15 amino acids. CDR1 and CDR2 (germline): MNHEY, SVGAGI. Trimming cost V 2 bases and J 1 base, with 11 bases left between them. Here the CDR3 DNA reads TGTGCCAGCAGTTACGAAGCACAGACGAACACTGAAGCTTTCTTT. Translated: CASSYEAQTNTEAFF.

This rearrangement joins TRBV24-1 to TRBJ2-3, with 12 bases identical to TRBD1. The CDR3 covers 13 residues. The germline gives CDR1 KGHDR, CDR2 SFDVKD. J lost 9 bases, V lost 7 bases, and 4 bases had no gene match. DNA for the CDR3: TGTGCCACCAGGGGACAGGGGGCGGCCACGCAGTATTTT. Encoded protein: CATRGQGAATQYF.

The chain recombines TRBV12-3 or TRBV12-4 with TRBJ2-7; D gene uncertain. The CDR3 has 12 amino acids. V lost 6 bases, J lost 3 bases, and 9 bases lay in between. Here the CDR3 reads CASRARSYEQYF. CDR3 nucleotides: TGTGCCAGCAGGGCGAGGAGCTACGAGCAGTACTTC.